This T cell receptor (beta chain) derives from a study of vaccination and CD4 T cells after COVID-19. Study information: Control cultures were supplied with a CEFX pool, an HIV-1 Nef pool, or no peptide at all.

Stated treatment: approximately 10-day PBMC culture with coronavirus spike peptide pools or control peptides (ViraFEST assay). Dates of PCR positivity, March to December 2020, preceded the US Alpha, Beta and Delta variants. The Oncomine TCR Beta short-read assay was applied to DNA of cultured CD4+ T cells. Cultured CD4+ T cells yielded the extracted genomic DNA. TCRdb re-derived calls from the PCR reads in MiXCR, one entry per CDR3 protein. The sample includes 5,500 to 7,000 distinct CDR3 sequences, more than 15% of them seen just once. The study, taken as a whole, reports: Spike mono-reactivity marked 304 of 307 vaccine-specific clones in convalescent patients.

Germline CDR1 is MDHEN and CDR2 is SYDVKM. This CDR3 contains 13 residues. V was trimmed by 6 bases and J by 9 bases, leaving 15 bases between them. This clonotype was counted only a few times. The antigen is undetermined. The chain couples TRBV28 to TRBJ1-3; D gene ambiguous. The TCR originated in a human donor who had recovered from COVID-19. Sequenced: CD4+ T cells from blood, cultured in vitro. Here the CDR3 DNA reads TGTGCCAGCAGAGGAGCGGGGAAAAGCACCATATATTTT. Its protein is CASRGAGKSTIYF.